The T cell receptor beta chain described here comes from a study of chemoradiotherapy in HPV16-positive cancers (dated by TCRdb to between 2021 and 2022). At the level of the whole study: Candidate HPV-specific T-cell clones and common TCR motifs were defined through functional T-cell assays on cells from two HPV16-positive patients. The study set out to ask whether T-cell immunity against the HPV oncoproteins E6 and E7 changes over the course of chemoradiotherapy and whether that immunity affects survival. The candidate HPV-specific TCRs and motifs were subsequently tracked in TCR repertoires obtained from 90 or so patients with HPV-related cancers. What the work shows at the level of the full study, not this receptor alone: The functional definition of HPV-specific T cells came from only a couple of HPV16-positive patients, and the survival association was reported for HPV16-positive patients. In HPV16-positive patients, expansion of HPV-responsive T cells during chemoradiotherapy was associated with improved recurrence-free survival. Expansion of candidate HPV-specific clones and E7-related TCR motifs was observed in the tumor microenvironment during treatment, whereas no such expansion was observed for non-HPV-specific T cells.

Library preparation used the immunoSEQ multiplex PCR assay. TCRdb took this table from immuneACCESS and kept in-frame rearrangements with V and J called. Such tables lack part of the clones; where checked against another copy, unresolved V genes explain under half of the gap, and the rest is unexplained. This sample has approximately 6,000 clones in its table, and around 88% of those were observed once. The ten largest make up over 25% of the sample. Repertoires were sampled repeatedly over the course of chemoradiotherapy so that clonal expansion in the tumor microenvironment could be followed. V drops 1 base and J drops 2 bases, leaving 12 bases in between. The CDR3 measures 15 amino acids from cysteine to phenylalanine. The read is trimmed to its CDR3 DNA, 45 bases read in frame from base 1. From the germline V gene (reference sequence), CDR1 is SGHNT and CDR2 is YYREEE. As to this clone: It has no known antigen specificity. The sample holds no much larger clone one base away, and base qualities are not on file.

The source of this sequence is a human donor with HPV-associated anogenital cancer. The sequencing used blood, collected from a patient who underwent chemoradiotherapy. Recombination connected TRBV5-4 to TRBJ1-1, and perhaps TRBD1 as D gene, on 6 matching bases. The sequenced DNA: TGTGCCAGCAGCTTGCCCCAACAGGGAAACACTGAAGCTTTCTTT. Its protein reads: CASSLPQQGNTEAFF.